These 7 T cell receptor beta chains were all obtained from the same sample, sequenced in a study of human T cells and chemical hapten exposure. TCRdb itself ran the RACE reads through MiXCR, one entry per CDR3 protein. Among some 84,000 distinct CDR3 sequences listed, about a tenth were seen once. Time point given: patch test 3, about 24 weeks after DPC sensitization. Sample treatment: therapeutic diphenylcyclopropenone sensitization with weekly scalp DPC. The sample consisted of whole blood, taken in connection with sensitization to the hapten diphenylcyclopropenone (DPC). The receptor source for this set is a woman aged 50 to 60 with alopecia areata. Some clones in this sample may be carry-over from other donors' samples.

The sample holds a few counts of this clonotype. The chain uses TRBV7-9 and TRBJ2-3; unclear D gene. This CDR3 has 15 residues. V lost 7 bases and J lost 0, with 14 bases in between. CDR1 and CDR2 (germline): SEHNR, FQNEAQ (reference sequence). The DNA of the CDR3 is TGTGCCAGCACCCTGTGGACGGGTAGCACAGATACGCAGTATTTT. Its protein product is CASTLWTGSTDTQYF.

Many counts were recorded for this clonotype. This rearrangement joins TRBV9 to TRBJ2-1, with 14 nucleotides matching TRBD2. Germline V lookup: CDR1 SGDLS, CDR2 YYNGEE. V gave up 3 bases and J gave up 10 bases; unmatched junction bases: 12. The length of the CDR3 is 17 residues. CDR3 region: CASSGGGLAGEAVEQFF. The CDR3 DNA is TGTGCCAGCAGCGGAGGGGGACTAGCGGGAGAAGCAGTCGAGCAGTTCTTC.

This clonotype was detected many times. V is TRBV24-1 and J is TRBJ2-7; 9 bases are shared with TRBD2. The CDR3 covers 15 residues. The germline V gene encodes CDR1 KGHDR and CDR2 SFDVKD. Losses at the gene ends were 4 bases for V and 5 bases for J; bases not matched to a gene: 8. The CDR3 loop reads CATSDPPSGVHEQYF. The CDR3 nucleotides are TGTGCCACCAGTGACCCACCTAGCGGGGTCCACGAGCAGTACTTC.

In this sample, this clonotype turned up many times. The chain has TRBV7-3 and TRBJ2-4; 13 nucleotides match TRBD2. The CDR3 loop spans 19 amino acids. The V gene end was trimmed by 2 bases and the J gene end by 2 bases; junction bases not matched to a gene: 9. Germline V gives CDR1 SGHTA, CDR2 FQGTGA. CDR3 in DNA: TGTGCCAGCAGCTTAGAGTGGACTAGCGGGAGTGCTCCCAAAAACATTCAGTACTTC. This encodes CASSLEWTSGSAPKNIQYF. Full variable domain (outside the CDR3, taken from reference TRBV7-3 and TRBJ2-4): GAGVSQTPSNKVTEKGKYVELRCDPISGHTALYWYRQSLGQGPEFLIYFQGTGAADDSGLPNDRFFAVRPEGSVSTLKIQRTERGDSAVYLCASSLEWTSGSAPKNIQYFGAGTRLSVL.

This clonotype was seen repeatedly, ten times or more. The V call is TRBV18, the J call TRBJ1-5; tentatively, D is TRBD1 (5 bases). This CDR3 spans 15 amino acids. V lost 3 bases, J lost 2 bases, and 11 bases lay in between. The germline gives CDR1 KGHSH, CDR2 LQKENI. This CDR3 reads CASSPQGEGNQPQHF. CDR3 nucleotide sequence: TGTGCCAGCTCACCTCAAGGGGAAGGCAATCAGCCCCAGCATTTT. The variable domain in full, completed from reference TRBV18 and TRBJ1-5, reads NAGVMQNPRHLVRRRGQEARLRCSPMKGHSHVYWYRQLPEEGLKFMVYLQKENIIDESGMPKERFSAEFPKEGPSILRIQQVVRGDSAAYFCASSPQGEGNQPQHFGDGTRLSIL.

This clonotype was observed many times. The chain has TRBV28 and TRBJ2-4; D may be TRBD1 (5 bases). V gave up 10 bases and J gave up 3 bases, with 10 bases separating them. Per the germline V gene, CDR1 is MDHEN and CDR2 is SYDVKM. This CDR3 is built from 12 residues. This chain's CDR3 is CATGHFKNIQYF. CDR3 nucleotide sequence: TGTGCCACCGGACACTTCAAAAACATTCAGTACTTC.

This clonotype was seen many times. CDR3 region: CASSQVGRNIQYF. The CDR3 nucleotides are TGCGCCAGCAGCCAAGTTGGGCGGAACATTCAGTACTTC. The J gene is TRBJ2-4, the V gene TRBV4-3; D not certain. CDR3 length equals 13 residues. Germline V lookup: CDR1 LGHNA, CDR2 YSLEER. V gave up 1 base and J gave up 7 bases, with 8 bases separating them.